The present TCR beta chain was sequenced within a study of cytomegalovirus exposure and HLA in healthy donors (dated by TCRdb to between 2016 and 2019). A note on the overall study: According to a later analysis, the 120 or so validation repertoires were produced on the same platform as the approximately 620 repertoires of the first cohort. The study aimed to test whether signatures of past pathogen exposure could be identified by cataloging public T cell receptors. A separate validation cohort of over a hundred different subjects was used in addition to the roughly 670-subject first cohort. To predict cytomegalovirus infection status, the study brought together high-throughput TCR immunosequencing, statistical association of individual TCRs with disease status, and machine learning.

Study-wide conclusions, independent of this receptor: The classifier was reported to diagnose cytomegalovirus status with high specificity and sensitivity in both the original cohort and the validation cohort. In a later analysis, TCRs clustered in the first cohort were found to also tend to co-occur in the roughly 130 validation repertoires, with roughly 93% of cluster scores above 0. Most TCR sequences were seen in very few donors, while some public TCRs were found in many individuals. In vitro tests confirmed that a few of the cytomegalovirus-associated TCR beta chains recognize cytomegalovirus antigens. The authors suggested that the approach could potentially be generalized to other disease states and immunological phenotypes. In the study, around 150 TCR beta chains were listed as associated with cytomegalovirus. A later analysis had no HLA typing for the validation cohort, so co-occurrence there was scored across all 130 or so repertoires.

Library generation was performed with the immunoSEQ multiplex PCR assay. In the source study's methods: A statistical classification framework was built to diagnose cytomegalovirus status from the catalog of TCR beta chain sequences. This is the immuneACCESS table as TCRdb keeps it, with only in-frame sequences that have V and J called. A part of the clones is gone; compared with another copy, unresolved V genes explain less than half, and the rest is unexplained. The V and J calls and the clone size are those of that table, but D and trimming were determined from the DNA. The sample table contains about 170,000 clones; only one count was recorded for approximately 96% of them. The ten largest clones capture 0.89% of the sample. Comments on this clone: It has no known antigen specificity. No much larger clonotype is one base removed from it; base qualities were not supplied.

V lost 6 bases and J lost 4 bases; the stretch between them is 13 bases long. For CDR1 and CDR2, the germline V gene (reference sequence) lists SEHNR and FQNEAQ. The CDR3 goes from the cysteine to the phenylalanine over 13 residues. Here the CDR3 DNA is all that survives: 39 bases in frame from base 1. Donors formed part of the validation cohort, which comprised 120 subjects and was distinct from the first cohort of 670 or so subjects. Sequencing was done on a sample of PBMCs. The source is a woman younger than 35 in good health and CMV-seronegative. The receptor chain draws on TRBV7-9 and TRBJ2-7; the D gene is unclear. For the CDR3, the sequence is CASSPPGKYEQYF. Read as DNA, the sequence is TGTGCCAGCAGTCCACCGGGTAAATACGAGCAGTACTTC.